The clone carrying this T cell receptor (beta chain) was recorded a few times. Its antigen remains unidentified. The data stem from a study of regulatory T cells in long-lasting Graves disease. General study points: Small sample size may have lowered accuracy.

Time point here: persistent/refractory GD, antithyroid drugs over 5 years with positive TRAb. Preparation of the TCR library used RNA extracted from PBMCs. EDTA tubes received approximately 9 milliliters of drawn peripheral blood. The CDR3 contains 15 residues. V shed 0 bases and J shed 6 bases, with 15 bases lying between them. Germline V gene lookup returns CDR1 SGDLS and CDR2 YYNGEE. Library construction for TCR beta used iRepertoire HTBI primers and Arm-PCR of CDR3 regions. MiXCR, applied by TCRdb to the multiplex PCR reads, yields one record per CDR3 protein. This table holds some 470,000 distinct CDR3 sequences, 20% to 25% found once.

The chain links TRBV9 to TRBJ1-2; tentatively, D is TRBD1 (6 bases). Material: peripheral blood mononuclear cells (PBMCs), obtained when the disease was refractory, from a patient treated with antithyroid drugs. This TCR derives from a female donor with Graves disease. In nucleotides, the CDR3 is TGTGCCAGCAGCGTAGAAGTCAGGGGAGGAGATGGCTACACCTTC. This encodes CASSVEVRGGDGYTF.